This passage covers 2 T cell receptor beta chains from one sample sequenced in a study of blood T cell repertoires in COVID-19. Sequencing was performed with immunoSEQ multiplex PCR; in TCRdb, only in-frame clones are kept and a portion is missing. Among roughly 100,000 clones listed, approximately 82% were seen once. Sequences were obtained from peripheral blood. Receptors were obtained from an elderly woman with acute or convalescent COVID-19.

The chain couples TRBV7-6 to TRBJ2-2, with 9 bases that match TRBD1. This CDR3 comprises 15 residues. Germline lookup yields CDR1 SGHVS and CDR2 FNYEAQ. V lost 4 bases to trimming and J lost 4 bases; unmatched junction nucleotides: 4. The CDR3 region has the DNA TGTGCCAGCAGCTCCCCGGGACAGGGCACCGGGGAGCTGTTTTTT. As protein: CASSSPGQGTGELFF.

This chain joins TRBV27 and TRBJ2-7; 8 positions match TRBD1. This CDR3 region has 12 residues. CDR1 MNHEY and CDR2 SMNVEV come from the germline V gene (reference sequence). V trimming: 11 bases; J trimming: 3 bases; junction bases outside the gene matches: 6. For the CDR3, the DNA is TGTGCCGCTGGGACAGGCCGCTACGAGCAGTACTTC. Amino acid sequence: CAAGTGRYEQYF.